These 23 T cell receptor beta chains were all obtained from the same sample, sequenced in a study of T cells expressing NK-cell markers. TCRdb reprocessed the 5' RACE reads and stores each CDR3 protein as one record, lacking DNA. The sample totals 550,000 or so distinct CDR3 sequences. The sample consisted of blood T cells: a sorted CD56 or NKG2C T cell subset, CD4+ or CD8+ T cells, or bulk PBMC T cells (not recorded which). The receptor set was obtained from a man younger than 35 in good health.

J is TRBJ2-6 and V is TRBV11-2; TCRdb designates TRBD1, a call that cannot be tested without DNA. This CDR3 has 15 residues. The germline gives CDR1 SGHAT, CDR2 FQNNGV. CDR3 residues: CASSPNRAGANVLTF. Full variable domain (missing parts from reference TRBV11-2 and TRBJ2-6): EAGVAQSPRYKIIEKRQSVAFWCNPISGHATLYWYQQILGQGPKLLIQFQNNGVVDDSQLPKDRFSAERLKGVDSTLKIQPAKLEDSAVYLCASSPNRAGANVLTFGAGSRLTVL.

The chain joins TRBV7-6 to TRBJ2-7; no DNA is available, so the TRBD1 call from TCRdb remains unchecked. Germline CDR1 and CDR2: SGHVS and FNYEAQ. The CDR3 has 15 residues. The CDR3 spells CASSSRTVWSYEQYF.

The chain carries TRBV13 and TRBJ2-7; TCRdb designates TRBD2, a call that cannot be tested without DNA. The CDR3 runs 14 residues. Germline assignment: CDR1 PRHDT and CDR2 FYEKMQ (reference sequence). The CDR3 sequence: CASSHRRAGDEQYF.

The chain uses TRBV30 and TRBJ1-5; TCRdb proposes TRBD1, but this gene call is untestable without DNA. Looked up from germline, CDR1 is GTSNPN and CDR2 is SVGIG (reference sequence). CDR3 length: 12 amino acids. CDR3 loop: CAWNNRGQPQHF. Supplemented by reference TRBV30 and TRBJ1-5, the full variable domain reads SQTIHQWPATLVQPVGSPLSLECTVEGTSNPNLYWYRQAAGRGLQLLFYSVGIGQISSEVPQNLSASRPQDRQFILSSKKLLLSDSGFYLCAWNNRGQPQHFGDGTRLSIL.

CDR3 in amino acids: CASSLAFRDQETQYF. V and J are TRBV5-1 and TRBJ2-5. Germline V gene sequence: CDR1 SGHRS, CDR2 YFSETQ. This CDR3 has 15 amino acids.

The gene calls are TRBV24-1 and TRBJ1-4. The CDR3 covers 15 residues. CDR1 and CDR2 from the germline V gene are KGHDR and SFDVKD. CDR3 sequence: CATSEPGLDNEKLFF.

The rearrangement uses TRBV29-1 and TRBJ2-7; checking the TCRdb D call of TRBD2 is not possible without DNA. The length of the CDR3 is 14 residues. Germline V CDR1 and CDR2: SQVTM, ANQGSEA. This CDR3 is CSVHGTSGAREQYF.

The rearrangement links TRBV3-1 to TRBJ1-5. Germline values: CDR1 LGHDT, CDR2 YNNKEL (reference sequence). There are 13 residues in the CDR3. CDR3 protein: CASSQTLGQPQHF. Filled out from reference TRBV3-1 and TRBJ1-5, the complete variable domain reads DTAVSQTPKYLVTQMGNDKSIKCEQNLGHDTMYWYKQDSKKFLKIMFSYNNKELIINETVPNRFSPKSPDKAHLNLHINSLELGDSAVYFCASSQTLGQPQHFGDGTRLSIL.

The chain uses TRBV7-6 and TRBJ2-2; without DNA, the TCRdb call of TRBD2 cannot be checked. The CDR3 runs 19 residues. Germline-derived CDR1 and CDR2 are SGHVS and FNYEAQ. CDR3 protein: CASSIMRWREQIDTGELFF.

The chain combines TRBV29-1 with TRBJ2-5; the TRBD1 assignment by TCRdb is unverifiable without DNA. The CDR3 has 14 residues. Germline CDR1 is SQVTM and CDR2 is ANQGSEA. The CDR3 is CSVGNTGTLETQYF.

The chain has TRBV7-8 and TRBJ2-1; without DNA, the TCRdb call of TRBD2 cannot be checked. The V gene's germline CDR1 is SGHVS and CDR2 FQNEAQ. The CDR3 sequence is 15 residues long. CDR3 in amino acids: CASSLRALAGGEQFF.

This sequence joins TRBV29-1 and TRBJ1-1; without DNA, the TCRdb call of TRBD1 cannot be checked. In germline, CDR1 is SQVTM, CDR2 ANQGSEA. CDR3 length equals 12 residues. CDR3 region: CSGVPGQHEAFF.

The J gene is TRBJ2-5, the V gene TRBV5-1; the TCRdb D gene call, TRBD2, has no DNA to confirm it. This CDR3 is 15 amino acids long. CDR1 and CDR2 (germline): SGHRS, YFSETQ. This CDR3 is CASSTISGHGETQYF.

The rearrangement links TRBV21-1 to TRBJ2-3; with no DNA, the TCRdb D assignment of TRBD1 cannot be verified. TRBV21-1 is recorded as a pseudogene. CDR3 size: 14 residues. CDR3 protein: CASSKGRPTDTQYF.

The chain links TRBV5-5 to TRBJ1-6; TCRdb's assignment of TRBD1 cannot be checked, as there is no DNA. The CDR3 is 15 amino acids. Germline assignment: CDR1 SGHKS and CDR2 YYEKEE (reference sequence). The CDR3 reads CASSLGGTGWSPLHF.

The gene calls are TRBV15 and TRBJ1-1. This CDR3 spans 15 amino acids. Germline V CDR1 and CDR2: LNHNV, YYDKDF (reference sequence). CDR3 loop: CATSTRVLRNTEAFF.

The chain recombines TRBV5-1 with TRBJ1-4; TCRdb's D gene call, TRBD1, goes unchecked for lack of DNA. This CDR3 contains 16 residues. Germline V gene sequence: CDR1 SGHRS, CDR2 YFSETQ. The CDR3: CASSPLGASTNEKLFF.

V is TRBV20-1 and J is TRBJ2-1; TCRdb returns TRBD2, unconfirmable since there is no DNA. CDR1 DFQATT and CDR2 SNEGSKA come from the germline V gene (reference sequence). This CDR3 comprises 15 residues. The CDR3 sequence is CSAERTSGVYNEQFF.

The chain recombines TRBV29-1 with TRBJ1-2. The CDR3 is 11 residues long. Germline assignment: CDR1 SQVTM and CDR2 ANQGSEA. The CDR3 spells CSVVGLRGYTF.

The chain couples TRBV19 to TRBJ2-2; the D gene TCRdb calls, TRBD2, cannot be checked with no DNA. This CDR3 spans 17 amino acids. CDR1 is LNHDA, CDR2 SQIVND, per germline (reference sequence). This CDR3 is CASSIIWASGNTGELFF. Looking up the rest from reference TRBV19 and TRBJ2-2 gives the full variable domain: DGGITQSPKYLFRKEGQNVTLSCEQNLNHDAMYWYRQDPGQGLRLIYYSQIVNDFQKGDIAEGYSVSREKKESFPLTVTSAQKNPTAFYLCASSIIWASGNTGELFFGEGSRLTVL.

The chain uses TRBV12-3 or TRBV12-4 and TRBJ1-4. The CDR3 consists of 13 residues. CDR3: CASSLALWEKLFF.

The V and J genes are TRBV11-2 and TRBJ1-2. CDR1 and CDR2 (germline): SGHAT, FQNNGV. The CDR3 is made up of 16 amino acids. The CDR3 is CASSARGGRRVKGYTF.

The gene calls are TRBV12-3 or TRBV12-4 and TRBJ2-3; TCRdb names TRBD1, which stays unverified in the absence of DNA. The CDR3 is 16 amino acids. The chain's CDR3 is CASSYDRGLSTDTQYF.